Listed below are T cell receptor beta chains from one sample, sequenced in a study of T cell changes during pregnancy in multiple sclerosis. TCRdb keeps only in-frame clones here, not all; method: immunoSEQ multiplex PCR. The data show tens of thousands of clones, over 80% seen once. The specimen was CD4+ T cells from peripheral blood mononuclear cells, collected after pregnancy. The receptors stem from a female donor with multiple sclerosis, enrolled in a pregnancy study. CDR3s leave out the opening cysteine and the closing phenylalanine or tryptophan. Clone size is not always given. Where it is, it says once, few, many or a class for expanded clones.

v_call | clone_size | cdr3_aa
TRBV5-6 | . | ASSSTAAGLSEKLF
TRBV29-1 | . | SGGLAGDTQY
TRBV15 | . | ATSSQGLGTDTQY
TRBV7-3 | . | ASSLTPGGAADTQY
TRBV5-1 | . | ASSFTGTSGYNEQF
TRBV19 | . | ASSAATLTGELF
TRBV27 | few | ASRAGGPGDEQF
TRBV28 | . | ASSTGVTEAF
TRBV28 | . | ASKLVGQTYEQY
TRBV7-2 | . | ASSLALASYYGYT
TRBV15 | . | ATSRPGTSANEQF
TRBV7-9 | . | ASRPRSTDTQY
TRBV7-3 | . | ASSLITSGYNEQF
TRBV6-5 | . | ASSYTAGNTIY
TRBV28 | . | ASALWGREDTEAF
TRBV7-8 | . | ASSLGDVRGKPKNIQY
TRBV7-3 | . | ASSLDRGENTEAF
TRBV9 | once | ASSPPGLAQVGDQF
TRBV2 | . | ASGRESYNEQF
TRBV28 | . | ASSTGTSGSYEQY
TRBV28 | once | ASSSPGAAGYT
TRBV2 | . | ASSRQGSGNIQY
TRBV30 | . | AWNPGGRETQY
TRBV11-3 | once | ASSRRGSLGEQF
TRBV30 | . | AWRGQGATAF
TRBV5-5 | . | ASSLGGTGIRDEQF
TRBV5-4 | . | ASSKSDRGGQETQY
TRBV5-1 | . | ASSLRGVLLPYEQY
TRBV27 | . | ASSSQGYQPQH
TRBV2 | . | ASSEKLAGVLSTDTQY
TRBV10-2 | . | ASSESGPNSYNEQF
TRBV5-1 | . | ASSLARLAGEVRTGELF
TRBV4-2 | . | ASSQGRSRGVNEQF
TRBV28 | few | ASSLGSRGGSGNTIY
TRBV29-1 | . | SVEDPILAPNYNEQF
TRBV19 | . | ASSRSGGGEQF
TRBV30 | . | AWGRGLSQPQH
TRBV11-2 | . | ASSVGQGVTDTQY
TRBV2 | . | ASSERVVAGLNEQF
TRBV5-5 | . | ASSWGRSRQGKDTQY
TRBV4-1 | . | ASSRDRYTDTQY
TRBV7-2 | . | ASSFLGADEQY
TRBV7-3 | . | ASSSISELVTGELF
TRBV7-6 | . | ASSLGLGGVAGELF
TRBV9 | . | ASSKTLTSGSMDEQF
TRBV4-3 | . | ASSQEWTGFGQPQH
TRBV28 | . | ASKLLFRDTEAF
TRBV7-2 | . | ASSPQTGAGAKNIQY
TRBV5-1 | . | ASNWSTGSKEAF
TRBV19 | . | ASSPRTSGSTDTQY
TRBV5-6 | few | ASSRTGEVF
TRBV7-3 | . | ASSLGQGHTEAF
TRBV9 | . | ASSPTAGGPKTQY
TRBV5-5 | . | ASSPRQGMNTEAF
TRBV5-4 | once | ASSQDRFGTEAF
TRBV4-1 | . | ASSQESGLAGAGANVLT
TRBV6-1 | few | ASSVKDRQGTTGNTIY
TRBV7-3 | once | ASSLGSGRAYNEQF
TRBV18 | . | ASSQETGGLGYT